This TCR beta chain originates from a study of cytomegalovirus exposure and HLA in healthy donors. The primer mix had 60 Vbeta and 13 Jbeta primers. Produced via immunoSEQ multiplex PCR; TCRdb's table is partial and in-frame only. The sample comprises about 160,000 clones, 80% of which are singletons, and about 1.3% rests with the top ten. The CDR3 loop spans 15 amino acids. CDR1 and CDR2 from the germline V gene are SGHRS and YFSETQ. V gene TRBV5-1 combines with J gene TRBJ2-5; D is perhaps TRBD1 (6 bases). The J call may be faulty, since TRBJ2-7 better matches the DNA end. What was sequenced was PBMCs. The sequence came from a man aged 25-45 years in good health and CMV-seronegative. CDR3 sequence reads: CASSLRLGGTYEQYF. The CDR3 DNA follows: TGCGCCAGCAGCTTGCGGTTAGGGGGAACGTACGAGCAGTACTTC.